This T cell receptor (beta chain) was identified in a study of cytomegalovirus exposure and HLA in healthy donors. Study conclusions and caveats: Later on, analysis showed that most CMV-associated TCR beta chains appeared to be HLA-restricted. TCR sequences were mostly rare, though some public TCRs occurred in many donors. Fewer N-insertions than the roughly 630-donor mean were reportedly shown by an Asian-associated ancestry cluster in a later analysis. A highly shared variant cluster was judged a likely technical artifact.

Notes on this clone: Antigen specificity is unknown.

The PCR contained 60 Vbeta and 13 Jbeta primers. Produced via immunoSEQ multiplex PCR; TCRdb's table is partial and in-frame only. Among about 50,000 clones listed, roughly four fifths were seen once. Germline CDR1 reads SGHTA; CDR2 reads FQGNSA. Trimming cost V 5 bases and J 4 bases; bases outside gene matches: 16. The CDR3 length is 17 residues. This TCR was sampled from a man aged 25 to 45 in good health and CMV-seronegative. Sequenced input: PBMCs. The chain joins TRBV7-2 to TRBJ1-1, with 7 bases lining up with TRBD1. CDR3 bases: TGTGCCAGCAGCCTTAGGACAGGTTCGGTTTTATTCACTGAAGCTTTCTTT. Amino acid sequence: CASSLRTGSVLFTEAFF.